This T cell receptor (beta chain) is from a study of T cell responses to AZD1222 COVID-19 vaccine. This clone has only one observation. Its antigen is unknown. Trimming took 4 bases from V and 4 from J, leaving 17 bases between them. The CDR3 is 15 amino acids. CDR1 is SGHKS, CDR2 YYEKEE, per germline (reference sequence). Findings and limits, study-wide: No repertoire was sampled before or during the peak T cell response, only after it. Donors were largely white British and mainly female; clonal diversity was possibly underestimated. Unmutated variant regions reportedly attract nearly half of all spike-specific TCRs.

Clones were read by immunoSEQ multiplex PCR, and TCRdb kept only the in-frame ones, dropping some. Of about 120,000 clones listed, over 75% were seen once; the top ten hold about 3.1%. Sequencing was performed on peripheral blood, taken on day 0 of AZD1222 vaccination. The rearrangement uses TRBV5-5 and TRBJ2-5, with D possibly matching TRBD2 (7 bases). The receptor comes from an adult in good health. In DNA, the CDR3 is TGTGCCAGCAGCCGTAGGGGGGGCGGAGGAGAGACCCAGTACTTC. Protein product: CASSRRGGGGETQYF.